In this sample, the clone carrying this TCR beta chain turned up a few times. Its specificity is not known. This sample was taken from a study of response to subunit inactivated influenza vaccine. Study results and caveats: Authors suggested seasonal influenza vaccinations each recruit few new T cells.

CDR1 SGDLS and CDR2 YYNGEE come from the germline V gene. V lost 0 bases, J lost 2 bases, and 10 bases lay in between. The CDR3 runs to 15 residues. TCRdb re-called the RT-PCR reads through MiXCR, storing one row per CDR3 protein. This table holds a few hundred thousand distinct CDR3 sequences, 22% found once. The genes are TRBV9 and TRBJ2-3; the D is unclear. Sequences were derived from PBMCs from blood, sampled about 20 months after vaccination. The sequence was collected from a man in his fifties or sixties who received an inactivated influenza vaccine. The CDR3 DNA sequence: TGTGCCAGCAGCGTAGGGGTCAGATTCACAGATACGCAGTATTTT. Its protein product is CASSVGVRFTDTQYF.